This record looks at one T cell receptor (beta chain) sequence and its context. Alongside a J-beta primer mix, a sample-barcoded 5' primer served in a second PCR lasting roughly 6 to 12 cycles. TCRdb processed the 5' RACE reads anew with MiXCR; each CDR3 protein has one entry. The sample lists 600,000 to 850,000 distinct CDR3 sequences; about 25% were seen once. This sample was taken from a study of blood T cells in healthy people across ages. V lost 7 bases, J lost 6 bases, and 10 bases stayed unmatched. Germline loops: CDR1 SQVTM, CDR2 ANQGSEA. The CDR3 sequence is 13 residues long. In addition, the sample was reused for a study of T cells of mothers and their children.

The TCR comes from a boy between 10 and 17 years old in good health. This chain joins TRBV29-1 and TRBJ1-1; 8 bases are a match to TRBD1. Sequenced sample: blood. CDR3 residues: CSAKTQGGSEAFF. DNA for the CDR3: TGCAGCGCGAAAACACAGGGGGGGTCTGAAGCTTTCTTT.